What follows are 6 T cell receptor beta chains derived from one specimen sequenced in a study of cytomegalovirus exposure and HLA in healthy donors. The PCR made use of 60 Vbeta and 13 Jbeta primers. Sequenced by immunoSEQ multiplex PCR; TCRdb stores in-frame clones only, minus some. The table has approximately 130,000 clones, around 80% seen once. Sequencing input: PBMCs. The receptor set was obtained from a woman between 35 and 50 years old in good health and CMV-seronegative.

This chain uses TRBV27 with TRBJ1-2; D ambiguous. This CDR3 is 14 amino acids long. V lost 5 bases, J lost 3 bases, and 13 bases lay in between. Germline V gives CDR1 MNHEY, CDR2 SMNVEV (reference sequence). Here the CDR3 reads CASSPRERDYGYTF. Written as DNA, the CDR3 is TGTGCCAGCAGTCCCCGGGAGAGGGACTATGGCTACACCTTC.

The J gene is TRBJ1-1, the V gene TRBV5-6; maybe TRBD1 (5 bases). The germline CDR1 and CDR2 sequences are SGHDT and YYEEEE. This CDR3 spans 14 amino acids. The ends were cut back, 0 bases at V and 3 bases at J, with 9 bases in the middle. CDR3 DNA: TGTGCCAGCAGCTTGGATGGGGCGCACACTGAAGCTTTCTTT. Its translation is CASSLDGAHTEAFF.

The chain combines TRBV27 with TRBJ2-5; 8 nucleotides align to TRBD1. The J call may be wrong; the DNA end is better matched by TRBJ2-7. CDR1 and CDR2 from the germline V gene are MNHEY and SMNVEV (reference sequence). This CDR3 contains 12 residues. This chain's CDR3 is CASKGQAYEQYF. CDR3 DNA: TGTGCCAGCAAGGGACAGGCCTACGAGCAGTACTTC.

CDR3 sequence (DNA): TGTGCCAGCTCACCACCTACCGGGACAGGGCTCACTGAAGCTTTCTTT. This sequence encodes CASSPPTGTGLTEAFF. The V call is TRBV18, the J call TRBJ1-1, with 9 bases that match TRBD1. V was pared by 0 bases and J by 4 bases, with 6 bases of the junction left unmatched. CDR3 length: 16 amino acids. Germline V CDR1 and CDR2: KGHSH, LQKENI.

The V and J genes are TRBV9 and TRBJ2-7; D gene unclear. With 0 bases removed from V and 5 bases from J, the gap between germline ends came to 18 bases. Germline V gene lookup returns CDR1 SGDLS and CDR2 YYNGEE. This CDR3 spans 16 amino acids. The DNA of the CDR3 is TGTGCCAGCAGCGTAGACATTCTAGTGTCTCGGCACGAGCAGTACTTC. It translates to CASSVDILVSRHEQYF.

The rearrangement links TRBV28 to TRBJ2-7, with TRBD2 as a possible D gene (6 bases). This CDR3 is built from 14 residues. Germline CDR1 and CDR2: MDHEN and SYDVKM. V was shortened by 5 bases and J by 1 base, with 12 bases between the two germline ends. This chain's CDR3 is CASSTPGRSYEQYF. The CDR3 bases are TGTGCCAGCAGTACGCCCGGGAGATCCTACGAGCAGTACTTC.